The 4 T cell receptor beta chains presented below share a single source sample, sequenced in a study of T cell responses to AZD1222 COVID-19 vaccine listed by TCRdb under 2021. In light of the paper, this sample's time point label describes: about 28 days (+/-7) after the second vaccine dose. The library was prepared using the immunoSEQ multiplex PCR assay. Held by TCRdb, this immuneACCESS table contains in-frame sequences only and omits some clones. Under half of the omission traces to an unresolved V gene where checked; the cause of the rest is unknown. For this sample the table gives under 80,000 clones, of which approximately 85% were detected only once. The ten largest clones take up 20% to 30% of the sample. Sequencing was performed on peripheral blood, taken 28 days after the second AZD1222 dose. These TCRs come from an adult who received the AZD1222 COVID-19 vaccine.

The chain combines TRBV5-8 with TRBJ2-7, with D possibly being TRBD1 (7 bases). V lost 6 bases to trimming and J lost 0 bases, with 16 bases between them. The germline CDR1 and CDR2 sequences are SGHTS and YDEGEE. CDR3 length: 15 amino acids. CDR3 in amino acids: CASNRGTASSYEQYF. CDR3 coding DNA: TGTGCCAGCAACCGCGGGACAGCGAGCTCCTACGAGCAGTACTTC.

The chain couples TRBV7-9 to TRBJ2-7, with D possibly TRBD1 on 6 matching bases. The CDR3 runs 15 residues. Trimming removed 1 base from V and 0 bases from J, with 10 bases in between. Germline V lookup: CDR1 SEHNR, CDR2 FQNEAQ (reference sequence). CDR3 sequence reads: CASSLGQVSSYEQYF. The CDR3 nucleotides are TGTGCCAGCAGCTTAGGACAGGTGAGCTCCTACGAGCAGTACTTC.

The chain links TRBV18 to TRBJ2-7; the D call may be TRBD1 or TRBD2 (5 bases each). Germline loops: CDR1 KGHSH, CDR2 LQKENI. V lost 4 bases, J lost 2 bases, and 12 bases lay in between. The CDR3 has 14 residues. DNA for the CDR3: TGTGCCAGCTCACGGGGGACGGCCGCCTACGAGCAGTACTTC. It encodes CASSRGTAAYEQYF.

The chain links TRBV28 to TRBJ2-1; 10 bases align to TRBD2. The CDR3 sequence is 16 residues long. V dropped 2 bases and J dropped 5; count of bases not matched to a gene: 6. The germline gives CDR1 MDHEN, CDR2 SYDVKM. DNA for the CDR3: TGTGCCAGCAGTTTAGGTGAAGCGGGAGGGCACAATGAGCAGTTCTTC. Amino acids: CASSLGEAGGHNEQFF.